The 15 T cell receptor beta chains in this list originate from one sample, sequenced in a study of blood T cell repertoires in COVID-19. Clones were read by immunoSEQ multiplex PCR, and TCRdb kept only the in-frame ones, dropping some. In the table there are 180,000 or so clones, about 88% of which are singletons. The sequenced sample consisted of peripheral blood. The source of these receptors is a man aged 18 to 29 with acute or convalescent COVID-19.

V and J are TRBV6-5 and TRBJ1-1, with D unresolved. Germline values: CDR1 MNHEY, CDR2 SVGAGI. With 0 bases removed from V and 0 bases from J, the gap between germline ends came to 11 bases. The CDR3 length is 16 residues. CDR3 protein: CASSYSRVKMNTEAFF. The CDR3 DNA follows: TGTGCCAGCAGTTACTCGAGGGTAAAAATGAACACTGAAGCTTTCTTT.

This chain connects TRBV5-4 to TRBJ2-1, with 12 bases aligning to TRBD2. The CDR3 is made up of 16 amino acids. J was trimmed by 4 bases and V by 4 bases; bases with no gene match: 6. Germline-derived CDR1 and CDR2 are SGHNT and YYREEE (reference sequence). The CDR3 loop reads CASSRRTSGDYNEQFF. CDR3 in DNA: TGTGCCAGCAGCCGGCGGACTAGCGGGGATTACAATGAGCAGTTCTTC.

This chain connects TRBV20-1 to TRBJ2-1, with D possibly being TRBD2 (6 bases). The ends were cut back, 5 bases at V and 8 bases at J, with 10 bases in the middle. This CDR3 is 11 amino acids long. Germline values: CDR1 DFQATT, CDR2 SNEGSKA (reference sequence). In DNA form, the CDR3 reads TGCAGTGCTGGGAGGTTGGATGAGCAGTTCTTC. It specifies CSAGRLDEQFF.

The rearrangement links TRBV6-1 to TRBJ1-1; D gene unclear. The CDR3 loop spans 15 amino acids. Germline loops: CDR1 MNHNS, CDR2 SASEGT. The V end was cut by 2 bases, the J end by 4 bases, with 14 bases between. The CDR3: CASSEMVSQATEAFF. In DNA form, the CDR3 reads TGTGCCAGCAGTGAAATGGTCAGCCAGGCCACTGAAGCTTTCTTT.

The rearrangement uses TRBV3-1 (or the pseudogene TRBV3-2) and TRBJ2-5, with no clear D. In germline, CDR1 is LGHDT, CDR2 YNNKEL (reference sequence). This CDR3 spans 13 amino acids. Trimming took off 0 bases at V and 3 bases at J, with 5 bases between the two ends. The CDR3 loop reads CASSQDSKETQYF. CDR3 nucleotides: TGTGCCAGCAGCCAAGACAGTAAAGAGACCCAGTACTTC.

The chain combines TRBV19 with TRBJ2-1; D is perhaps TRBD1 (5 bases). The CDR3 contains 13 residues. Germline assignment: CDR1 LNHDA and CDR2 SQIVND (reference sequence). The V end lost 5 bases, the J end lost 12 bases, and 17 bases lay between the germline ends. For the CDR3, the DNA is TGTGCCAGTAGTCCCCTTGCGACAGTTGGGCAGTTCTTC. The encoded protein is CASSPLATVGQFF. The whole variable domain, filled in from reference TRBV19 and TRBJ2-1, reads DGGITQSPKYLFRKEGQNVTLSCEQNLNHDAMYWYRQDPGQGLRLIYYSQIVNDFQKGDIAEGYSVSREKKESFPLTVTSAQKNPTAFYLCASSPLATVGQFFGPGTRLTVL.

The chain couples TRBV11-2 to TRBJ2-7; 10 bases match TRBD1. The CDR3 runs 15 residues. Germline V lookup: CDR1 SGHAT, CDR2 FQNNGV. Trimming cost V 5 bases and J 4 bases; bases outside gene matches: 8. This chain's CDR3 is CASSALGQGLYEQYV. In nucleotides, the CDR3 is TGTGCCAGCAGCGCCCTGGGACAGGGGTTATACGAGCAGTACGTC.

V gene TRBV11-2 combines with J gene TRBJ1-6; no reliable D call. V lost 5 bases and J lost 6, with 17 bases in between. Germline CDR1 SGHAT, CDR2 FQNNGV. CDR3 length: 16 residues. The CDR3 spells CASSGSSGSPNSPLHF. The CDR3 bases are TGTGCCAGCAGCGGCAGCTCCGGGTCTCCTAATTCACCCCTCCACTTT.

The rearrangement links TRBV7-2 to TRBJ2-3; D uncertain. There are 15 residues in the CDR3. The germline gives CDR1 SGHTA, CDR2 FQGNSA. The V end was cut by 1 base, the J end by 0 bases, with 8 bases between. CDR3 nucleotides: TGTGCCAGCAGCTTAGTGCTAGTCAGCACAGATACGCAGTATTTT. Its translation: CASSLVLVSTDTQYF. The variable domain in full, with the rest retrieved from reference TRBV7-2 and TRBJ2-3, is GAGVSQSPSNKVTEKGKDVELRCDPISGHTALYWYRQSLGQGLEFLIYFQGNSAPDKSGLPSDRFSAERTGGSVSTLTIQRTQQEDSAVYLCASSLVLVSTDTQYFGPGTRLTVL.

This chain uses TRBV3-1 (or the pseudogene TRBV3-2) with TRBJ1-1, with D perhaps TRBD1 (5 bases). CDR1 and CDR2 (germline): LGHDT, YNNKEL (reference sequence). The CDR3 runs to 13 residues. Trimming pared 7 bases from V and 0 bases from J, leaving 9 bases between. CDR3 sequence reads: CASKGQMNTEAFF. The CDR3 DNA reads TGTGCCAGCAAGGGGCAGATGAACACTGAAGCTTTCTTT.

The gene calls are TRBV2 and TRBJ2-5; TRBD1 aligns across 7 bases. V was pared by 6 bases and J by 1 base, with 5 bases of the junction left unmatched. In germline, CDR1 is SNHLY, CDR2 FYNNEI. CDR3 size: 14 residues. The CDR3 reads CASRPDRVQETQYF. The CDR3, as DNA: TGTGCCAGCAGACCCGACAGGGTCCAAGAGACCCAGTACTTC.

The chain has TRBV2 and TRBJ2-1; D is perhaps TRBD2 (6 bases). The CDR3 extends over 12 amino acids. The V end was cut by 0 bases, the J end by 13 bases, with 10 bases between. CDR1 is SNHLY, CDR2 FYNNEI, per germline. CDR3 loop: CASSEARLVQFF. The CDR3 region has the DNA TGTGCCAGCAGTGAAGCACGACTAGTTCAGTTCTTC.

The gene calls are TRBV27 and TRBJ2-3; TRBD2 matches at 14 bases. V lost 2 bases and J lost 4; bases outside the gene matches: 11. The CDR3 spans 19 residues. Germline CDR1 MNHEY, CDR2 SMNVEV (reference sequence). The CDR3 sequence is CASSLRGLAGAGSPDTQYF. CDR3 DNA sequence: TGTGCCAGCAGTTTAAGGGGACTAGCGGGGGCAGGTTCCCCAGATACGCAGTATTTT.

The count of this clone is one. The gene calls are TRBV25-1 and TRBJ1-4; TRBD1 might be the D (5 bases). V was cut by 6 bases and J by 8 bases, with 13 bases left in between. This CDR3 region has 13 residues. The germline V gene has CDR1 MGHDK and CDR2 SYGVNS. The CDR3 sequence is CASSGRVGEKLFF. The DNA of the CDR3 is TGTGCCAGCAGCGGCAGGGTTGGGGAAAAACTGTTTTTT.

This clone was detected only a few times. The rearrangement uses TRBV28 and TRBJ1-2; TRBD1 aligns across 11 bases. Germline V gene data show CDR1 as MDHEN and CDR2 as SYDVKM. CDR3 length: 15 residues. Trimming removed 2 bases from V and 7 bases from J; junction bases left unmatched: 6. The CDR3 DNA is TGTGCCAGCAGTTTAATCCGGACAGGGGGCACTGGCTACACCTTC. Translation: CASSLIRTGGTGYTF.